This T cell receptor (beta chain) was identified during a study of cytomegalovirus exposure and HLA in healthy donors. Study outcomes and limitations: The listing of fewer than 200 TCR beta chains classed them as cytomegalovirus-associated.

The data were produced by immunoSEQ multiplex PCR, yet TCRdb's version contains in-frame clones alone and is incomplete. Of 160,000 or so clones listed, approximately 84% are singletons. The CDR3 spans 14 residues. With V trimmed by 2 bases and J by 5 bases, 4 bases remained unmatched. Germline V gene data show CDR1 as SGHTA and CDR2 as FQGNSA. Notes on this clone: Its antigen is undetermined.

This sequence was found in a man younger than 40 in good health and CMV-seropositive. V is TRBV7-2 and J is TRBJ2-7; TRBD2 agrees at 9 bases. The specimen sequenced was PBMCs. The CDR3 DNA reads TGTGCCAGCAGCTTAACAGCGGGAGGAAACGAGCAGTACTTC. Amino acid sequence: CASSLTAGGNEQYF.